One sample yielded the 3 T cell receptor beta chains listed below, sequenced in a study of T cells after yellow fever vaccination. Each CDR3 protein gets one entry after TCRdb re-called the 5' RACE reads with MiXCR. The table lists approximately 330,000 distinct CDR3 sequences, about 4% of them singletons. Sequencing was performed on PBMCs, taken 5 days after the yellow fever booster vaccination. The receptors here all came from a young man who received the YFV17D yellow fever vaccine.

This clonotype was counted ten times or more. The chain has TRBV12-3 or TRBV12-4 and TRBJ1-5; D is unresolved. Between the trimmed V and J ends, which lost 1 base and 2 bases, there was a span of 9 bases. The CDR3 is made up of 15 amino acids. The CDR3 region is CASSLGSGGNQPQHF. CDR3 bases: TGTGCCAGCAGTTTAGGGTCGGGTGGCAATCAGCCCCAGCATTTT.

In its sample, this clonotype was seen a few times. The gene calls are TRBV6-2 or TRBV6-3 and TRBJ2-7, with a possible D match to TRBD1 (6 bases). Looked up from germline, CDR1 is MNHEY and CDR2 is SVGEGT. V gave up 4 bases and J gave up 2 bases, with 9 bases separating them. This CDR3 contains 13 residues. CDR3 in amino acids: CASSWTATYEQYV. Written as DNA, the CDR3 is TGTGCCAGCAGTTGGACAGCCACCTACGAGCAGTACGTC.

At least ten counts were recorded for this clonotype. CDR3 sequence (DNA): TGCGCCAGCAACTCGGGACAGGGCGACACAATCACCGGGGAGCTGTTTTTT. Protein sequence: CASNSGQGDTITGELFF. The gene calls are TRBV5-1 and TRBJ2-2, with 9 bases matching TRBD1. After removal of 6 bases from V and 4 bases from J, the junction contained 13 bases not matched to a gene. This CDR3 region has 17 residues. Germline V gene sequence: CDR1 SGHRS, CDR2 YFSETQ.